Shown below are 27 T cell receptor beta chains from a single sample sequenced in a study of cytomegalovirus exposure and HLA in healthy donors (dated by TCRdb to about 2017). Receptors were amplified or captured by the immunoSEQ multiplex PCR assay. A mixture of 60 forward primers for TCR Vbeta segments and 13 reverse primers for TCR Jbeta segments was used in the multiplex PCR. TCRdb re-hosts the immuneACCESS table, in-frame sequences only. Its copies lack some clones; in the studies checked, an unresolved V gene accounts for under half of them, and the cause for the rest is not known. The sample profile shows 58,000 or so clones; roughly 74% of them were found once. Around 21% of the sample goes to the ten largest clones. Input material: PBMCs. The receptor set was obtained from a woman between 40 and 50 years old in good health and CMV-seropositive.

The V call is TRBV5-6, the J call TRBJ1-2; 7 bases match TRBD1. Germline V gene data show CDR1 as SGHDT and CDR2 as YYEEEE. The CDR3 is 14 amino acids. After removal of 0 bases from V and 4 bases from J, the junction contained 3 bases not matched to a gene. The CDR3 region has the DNA TGTGCCAGCAGCTTGGGACAGGGCAGCTATGGCTACACCTTC. As protein: CASSLGQGSYGYTF.

This chain uses TRBV6-1 with TRBJ2-3; D remains ambiguous. V was shortened by 4 bases and J by 3 bases, with 11 bases between the two germline ends. Germline CDR1 MNHNS, CDR2 SASEGT. The CDR3 loop spans 14 amino acids. The CDR3 DNA reads TGTGCCAGCAGTGCGAGGCAGAGAACAGATACGCAGTATTTT. Translated, it gives CASSARQRTDTQYF.

This chain uses TRBV6-4 with TRBJ2-1; a possible D gene is TRBD2 (7 bases). From germline, CDR1 is MRHNA and CDR2 SNTAGT. Trimming shortened V by 4 bases and J by 3 bases, and 13 bases separated the two germline ends. The CDR3 covers 15 residues. DNA for the CDR3: TGTGCCAGCAGTGGGGAGGGGGGGGACTACAATGAGCAGTTCTTC. Translation: CASSGEGGDYNEQFF.

The V and J genes are TRBV19 and TRBJ2-2; no firm D call. The germline gives CDR1 LNHDA, CDR2 SQIVND (reference sequence). The germline V and J ends were trimmed by 1 base and 5 bases, with 14 bases remaining between them. This CDR3 has 16 amino acids. This CDR3 reads CASSIGPELPTGELFF. Written as DNA, the CDR3 is TGTGCCAGTAGTATAGGGCCGGAACTACCAACCGGGGAGCTGTTTTTT.

The chain employs TRBV15 and TRBJ2-7; perhaps TRBD2 as D (5 bases). This CDR3 has 14 residues. Germline loops: CDR1 LNHNV, CDR2 YYDKDF (reference sequence). V shed 8 bases and J shed 2 bases, with 16 bases lying between them. The CDR3 spells CATAGVPTAYEQYF. The CDR3 nucleotides read TGTGCCACCGCCGGGGTCCCAACAGCCTACGAGCAGTACTTC. The full variable domain, with the rest looked up from reference TRBV15 and TRBJ2-7, is DAMVIQNPRYQVTQFGKPVTLSCSQTLNHNVMYWYQQKSSQAPKLLFHYYDKDFNNEADTPDNFQSRRPNTSFCFLDIRSPGLGDTAMYLCATAGVPTAYEQYFGPGTRLTVT.

The V and J genes are TRBV6-1 and TRBJ2-5; 10 bases match TRBD1. TRBJ2-7 matches the DNA end more closely, so the J call is doubtful. CDR1 is MNHNS, CDR2 SASEGT, per germline. The CDR3 is 15 amino acids. CDR3 DNA sequence: TGTGCCAGCAGTGAAGGGACAGGGGGATTCTACGAGCAGTACTTC. Encoded protein: CASSEGTGGFYEQYF.

The count of this clone is one. V usage is TRBV28 and J usage is TRBJ2-2; TRBD2 aligns across 9 bases. With V trimmed by 2 bases and J by 5 bases, 3 bases remained unmatched. This CDR3 contains 15 residues. Germline CDR1 is MDHEN and CDR2 is SYDVKM. The CDR3 reads CASSLPSGGTGELFF. DNA of the CDR3: TGTGCCAGCAGTTTACCAAGCGGGGGGACCGGGGAGCTGTTTTTT.

The V and J genes are TRBV7-9 and TRBJ1-2; D is uncertain. The CDR3 loop spans 14 amino acids. The V end was cut by 3 bases, the J end by 0 bases, with 8 bases between. Germline assignment: CDR1 SEHNR and CDR2 FQNEAQ (reference sequence). DNA of the CDR3: TGTGCCAGCAGCTTCGGTTCCGCTAACTATGGCTACACCTTC. Translation gives CASSFGSANYGYTF.

The CDR3 DNA sequence: TGCGCCAGCAGCTTGGGCCCCCGCACAGGGGGCCCCTACGAGCAGTACTTC. It is translated as CASSLGPRTGGPYEQYF. J is TRBJ2-7 and V is TRBV5-1; 9 nucleotides agree with TRBD1. V dropped 0 bases and J dropped 2; count of bases not matched to a gene: 9. The CDR3 is 17 residues long. CDR1 SGHRS and CDR2 YFSETQ come from the germline V gene.

The chain combines TRBV5-1 with TRBJ1-1; D may be TRBD1 (5 bases). V was cut by 1 base and J by 1 base, with 8 bases left in between. Germline CDR1 and CDR2: SGHRS and YFSETQ. CDR3 size: 14 residues. The CDR3: CASSLRGRNTEAFF. The CDR3 DNA sequence: TGCGCCAGCAGCTTGAGGGGAAGGAACACTGAAGCTTTCTTT.

The V gene is TRBV7-8, the J gene TRBJ1-2; no reliable D call. Trimming pared 0 bases from V and 12 bases from J, leaving 17 bases between. Germline V lookup: CDR1 SGHVS, CDR2 FQNEAQ. There are 14 residues in the CDR3. Written as DNA, the CDR3 is TGTGCCAGCAGCTTAGCGGAGGGTCGGGGAGTCGACACCTTC. It translates to CASSLAEGRGVDTF.

The V and J genes are TRBV19 and TRBJ2-2; 11 nucleotides agree with TRBD1. The V gene's germline CDR1 is LNHDA and CDR2 SQIVND (reference sequence). V was clipped by 3 bases and J by 7 bases; unmatched bases: 4. This CDR3 comprises 15 residues. CDR3 DNA: TGTGCCAGTAGTATTGGGACAGGGGGGATCGGGGAGCTGTTTTTT. It yields the protein CASSIGTGGIGELFF.

The chain has TRBV5-1 and TRBJ2-1; D may be TRBD1 (5 bases). Germline CDR1 and CDR2: SGHRS and YFSETQ. This CDR3 spans 15 amino acids. Trimming took 1 base from V and 8 from J, leaving 16 bases between them. CDR3 sequence (DNA): TGCGCCAGCAGCTTGCAGGGCCTCGATCAGCATGAGCAGTTCTTC. Its translation is CASSLQGLDQHEQFF.

This clone was seen a handful of times. The chain combines TRBV6-4 with TRBJ2-5, with TRBD2 identical over 12 bases. CDR1 is MRHNA, CDR2 SNTAGT, per germline. Losses at the gene ends were 7 bases for V and 2 bases for J; bases not matched to a gene: 14. The CDR3 runs 18 residues. CDR3 sequence: CASTTRASGGGIQETQYF. The CDR3 DNA follows: TGTGCCAGCACCACAAGGGCTAGCGGGGGGGGAATTCAAGAGACCCAGTACTTC.

The gene calls are TRBV15 and TRBJ2-3; 7 positions agree with TRBD2. J gave up 2 bases and V 3 bases, and 8 bases lay outside the gene matches. This CDR3 comprises 16 residues. Looked up from germline, CDR1 is LNHNV and CDR2 is YYDKDF (reference sequence). The CDR3 DNA follows: TGTGCCACCAGCAGGACGCCGGGACTACCCACAGATACGCAGTATTTT. As protein: CATSRTPGLPTDTQYF.

The genes are TRBV15 and TRBJ2-6; D might be TRBD2 (5 bases). The ends were cut back, 3 bases at V and 0 bases at J, with 9 bases in the middle. Germline V gene lookup returns CDR1 LNHNV and CDR2 YYDKDF (reference sequence). The CDR3 is made up of 16 amino acids. CDR3 nucleotide sequence: TGTGCCACCAGCAGGGGAGCCATCTCTGGGGCCAACGTCCTGACTTTC. Protein sequence: CATSRGAISGANVLTF.

The chain employs TRBV6-5 and TRBJ1-2; TRBD1 matches at 9 bases. The CDR3 loop spans 14 amino acids. Germline V gene lookup returns CDR1 MNHEY and CDR2 SVGAGI. The V segment lost 5 bases and the J segment 2 bases; nucleotides outside the gene matches: 3. The CDR3 reads CASSATGGNYGYTF. DNA for the CDR3: TGTGCCAGCAGTGCCACAGGGGGCAACTATGGCTACACCTTC.

The chain joins TRBV11-1 to TRBJ1-2; D is possibly TRBD1 (6 bases). The CDR3 has 14 amino acids. Germline values: CDR1 SGHAT, CDR2 FQDESV (reference sequence). The V end lost 1 base, the J end lost 3 bases, and 9 bases lay between the germline ends. This CDR3 is CASSLGQAYYGYTF. Written as DNA, the CDR3 is TGTGCCAGCAGCTTAGGACAGGCCTACTATGGCTACACCTTC. The whole variable domain, filled in from reference TRBV11-1 and TRBJ1-2, reads EAEVAQSPRYKITEKSQAVAFWCDPISGHATLYWYRQILGQGPELLVQFQDESVVDDSQLPKDRFSAERLKGVDSTLKIQPAELGDSAMYLCASSLGQAYYGYTFGSGTRLTVV.

The rearrangement links TRBV27 to TRBJ2-1; 7 bases are a match to TRBD1. CDR1 MNHEY and CDR2 SMNVEV come from the germline V gene (reference sequence). Trimming removed 5 bases from V and 4 bases from J; junction bases left unmatched: 11. The CDR3 extends over 16 amino acids. Here the CDR3 DNA reads TGTGCCAGCAGTAGACAACGACAGGGTACTTACAATGAGCAGTTCTTC. Amino acid sequence: CASSRQRQGTYNEQFF.

The gene calls are TRBV7-8 and TRBJ2-1; D perhaps matches TRBD2 (7 bases). The V end lost 0 bases, the J end lost 5 bases, and 11 bases lay between the germline ends. CDR1 is SGHVS and CDR2 is FQNEAQ in the germline V gene. CDR3 size: 15 residues. In DNA form, the CDR3 reads TGTGCCAGCAGCTTAGCGGGGGGGCCGAACAATGAGCAGTTCTTC. This translates into CASSLAGGPNNEQFF.

This chain joins TRBV30 and TRBJ2-7; D call uncertain. V lost 2 bases and J 5 bases, leaving 7 bases between the germline ends. CDR3 size: 11 residues. The germline V gene encodes CDR1 GTSNPN and CDR2 SVGIG (reference sequence). CDR3 DNA sequence: TGTGCCTGGAGTTCCAGGAACGAGCAGTACTTC. Amino acids: CAWSSRNEQYF.

The chain recombines TRBV6-5 with TRBJ1-4; 7 positions match TRBD1. With 5 bases clipped from V and 7 bases from J, the junction kept 7 bases outside the gene matches. The CDR3 is 14 amino acids. Looked up from germline, CDR1 is MNHEY and CDR2 is SVGAGI. CDR3 DNA sequence: TGTGCCAGCAGTAGGACAGGAGCGGGTGAAAAACTGTTTTTT. This sequence encodes CASSRTGAGEKLFF.

The chain couples TRBV7-3 to TRBJ2-1, with 8 bases fitting TRBD2. This CDR3 contains 16 residues. V was pared by 1 base and J by 7 bases, with 9 bases of the junction left unmatched. Germline-derived CDR1 and CDR2 are SGHTA and FQGTGA. CDR3 nucleotides: TGTGCCAGCAGCTTAATGGTTAGCGGGGTTAAAAATGAGCAGTTCTTC. Translation: CASSLMVSGVKNEQFF.

The genes are TRBV2 and TRBJ1-5; D not certain. CDR3 length: 15 amino acids. Trimming took off 3 bases at V and 1 base at J, with 10 bases between the two ends. Germline CDR1 SNHLY, CDR2 FYNNEI. The CDR3 loop is CASSDAGSSNQPQHF. CDR3 coding DNA: TGTGCCAGCAGTGATGCGGGATCGAGCAATCAGCCCCAGCATTTT.

V gene TRBV6-1 combines with J gene TRBJ1-5; D gene ambiguous. The CDR3 loop spans 14 amino acids. Germline lookup yields CDR1 MNHNS and CDR2 SASEGT. The V end lost 6 bases, the J end lost 7 bases, and 16 bases lay between the germline ends. CDR3 in amino acids: CASSVRGIEQPQHF. CDR3 DNA sequence: TGTGCCAGCAGCGTACGAGGGATCGAGCAGCCCCAGCATTTT.

The chain employs TRBV10-2 and TRBJ1-1; 10 nucleotides match TRBD1. CDR3 length equals 16 residues. Losses at the gene ends were 8 bases for V and 1 base for J; bases not matched to a gene: 10. Germline CDR1 reads WSHSY; CDR2 reads SAAADI. The CDR3 nucleotides are TGCGCCAGCTTAGGACAGGGGGGGACCGGGAACACTGAAGCTTTCTTT. Its translation is CASLGQGGTGNTEAFF.

This chain joins TRBV14 and TRBJ2-1; perhaps TRBD1 as D (6 bases). CDR3 size: 13 residues. Trimming took off 6 bases at V and 9 bases at J, with 15 bases between the two ends. The germline CDR1 and CDR2 sequences are SGHDN and FVKESK. The DNA for the CDR3 is TGTGCCAGCAGTCCTACAGGGCGCGGTGAGCAGTTCTTC. Residues: CASSPTGRGEQFF.